One and the same sample provided the 16 T cell receptor beta chains below, sequenced in a study of blood T cells in healthy people across ages. Through a sample-barcoded 5' primer and a J-beta primer mix, a second PCR was run for about 6 to 12 cycles. MiXCR, applied by TCRdb to the 5' RACE reads, yields one record per CDR3 protein. The sample records roughly 1,500,000 distinct CDR3 sequences, 30% to 40% being singletons. The sequenced sample consisted of blood. These receptors were taken from a woman in her twenties or thirties in good health.

This sequence joins TRBV5-6 and TRBJ1-4; 7 nucleotides agree with TRBD1. After removal of 2 bases from V and 0 bases from J, the junction contained 7 bases not matched to a gene. CDR1 is SGHDT and CDR2 is YYEEEE in the germline V gene. The CDR3 extends over 17 amino acids. CDR3 sequence reads: CASSFDRDSATNEKLFF. DNA for the CDR3: TGTGCCAGCAGCTTCGATCGGGACAGCGCAACTAATGAAAAACTGTTTTTT.

This clonotype was found many times. The V gene is TRBV28, the J gene TRBJ2-6, with D perhaps matching TRBD2 (5 bases). V was trimmed by 5 bases and J by 0 bases, leaving 11 bases between them. The germline gives CDR1 MDHEN, CDR2 SYDVKM. This CDR3 contains 16 residues. CDR3 sequence (DNA): TGTGCCAGCAGTCCCACACTAGGCTCTGGGGCCAACGTCCTGACTTTC. It translates to CASSPTLGSGANVLTF.

The chain employs TRBV3-1 and TRBJ1-5; TRBD1 aligns across 9 bases. The CDR3 length is 13 residues. Germline-derived CDR1 and CDR2 are LGHDT and YNNKEL (reference sequence). V lost 3 bases, J lost 6 bases, and 0 bases stayed unmatched. CDR3 in DNA: TGTGCCAGCAGCCAGACAGGGGGTCAGCCCCAGCATTTT. Residues: CASSQTGGQPQHF.

Here the CDR3 DNA reads TGTGCCAGCAGCCAAGATCTTCGGGGGGCCAAAAACATTCAGTACTTC. It specifies CASSQDLRGAKNIQYF. The chain uses TRBV3-1 and TRBJ2-4; weak D call: TRBD2 (6 bases). The germline gives CDR1 LGHDT, CDR2 YNNKEL (reference sequence). The CDR3 spans 16 residues. The ends were cut back, 0 bases at V and 1 base at J, with 10 bases in the middle.

The chain combines TRBV7-6 with TRBJ2-1; D gene uncertain. V was pared by 3 bases and J by 9 bases, with 12 bases between. Germline CDR1 SGHVS, CDR2 FNYEAQ. This CDR3 has 13 amino acids. CDR3 amino acids: CASSLDVGREQFF. The CDR3 coding sequence is TGTGCCAGCAGCTTGGATGTAGGTCGTGAGCAGTTCTTC.

Details on this clonotype: A read error may produce the germline difference seen at one junction end. V is TRBV2 and J is TRBJ2-1; 10 bases are shared with TRBD1. Germline loops: CDR1 SNHLY, CDR2 FYNNEI. CDR3 length equals 15 residues. The CDR3 loop reads CASTSGTGEGNEQFF. The CDR3 DNA sequence: TGTGCTAGCACCTCCGGGACAGGGGAGGGAAATGAGCAGTTCTTC.

The gene calls are TRBV21-1 and TRBJ2-1. TRBV21-1 is listed as a pseudogene. The length of the CDR3 is 16 residues. Written as DNA, the CDR3 is TGTGCCAGCAGCAAAGGAGGTCTCAGCTCCTACAATGAGCAGTTCTTC. Translating gives CASSKGGLSSYNEQFF.

A few counts support this clonotype. The chain carries TRBV7-2 and TRBJ2-7; 8 bases align to TRBD1. CDR3 length: 17 residues. Germline CDR1 SGHTA, CDR2 FQGNSA. The J segment lost 0 bases and the V segment lost 0 bases, leaving 7 bases of the junction unmatched. The CDR3 loop is CASSLALGQESSYEQYF. CDR3 sequence (DNA): TGTGCCAGCAGCTTAGCGTTGGGACAGGAGAGCTCCTACGAGCAGTACTTC.

A note on this clonotype: At one boundary the junction diverges from the germline segment, which might be a read error. The CDR3 here is CSIEDRELAGADTQYF. The CDR3 bases are TGCAGCATTGAAGATCGCGAACTAGCGGGGGCAGATACGCAGTATTTT. The chain carries TRBV29-1 and TRBJ2-3; 11 positions agree with TRBD2. CDR1 is SQVTM and CDR2 is ANQGSEA in the germline V gene. This CDR3 has 16 residues.

The chain has TRBV11-2 and TRBJ2-1; D call uncertain. The germline V gene has CDR1 SGHAT and CDR2 FQNNGV. The CDR3 has 12 amino acids. The V end lost 4 bases, the J end lost 8 bases, and 9 bases lay between the germline ends. The CDR3 region is CASSSTGYEQFF. CDR3 nucleotides: TGTGCCAGCAGCTCGACTGGCTATGAGCAGTTCTTC.

The V gene is TRBV28, the J gene TRBJ1-6; 7 bases align to TRBD1. Per the germline V gene, CDR1 is MDHEN and CDR2 is SYDVKM. J was trimmed by 7 bases and V by 3 bases; bases with no gene match: 3. This CDR3 contains 14 residues. CDR3 in DNA: TGTGCCAGCAGTTTGAGCAGGGGGAATTCACCCCTCCACTTT. Translating it yields CASSLSRGNSPLHF.

This sequence joins TRBV4-2 and TRBJ1-5; D is uncertain. The V end was cut by 5 bases, the J end by 0 bases, with 11 bases between. The CDR3 runs to 15 residues. CDR1 LGHNA and CDR2 YNFKEQ come from the germline V gene. In nucleotides, the CDR3 is TGTGCCAGCAGCTCAACAACAGATAGCAATCAGCCCCAGCATTTT. This gives the protein CASSSTTDSNQPQHF.

This clonotype was observed a handful of times. The CDR3 loop reads CASSLSFEDTQYF. Written as DNA, the CDR3 is TGTGCCAGCAGCTTGTCATTTGAAGATACGCAGTATTTT. V usage is TRBV7-7 and J usage is TRBJ2-3; D gene unclear. Trimming cost V 3 bases and J 5 bases, with 9 bases left between them. The length of the CDR3 is 13 residues. Germline CDR1 is SSHAT and CDR2 is FNYEAQ (reference sequence).

This clonotype has a handful of counts. This chain uses TRBV28 with TRBJ2-1; possible D gene TRBD1, 6 bases. Trimming cost V 2 bases and J 2 bases, with 10 bases left between them. The germline CDR1 and CDR2 sequences are MDHEN and SYDVKM. This CDR3 region has 15 residues. The chain's CDR3 is CASSLEGVTYNEQFF. The CDR3 DNA reads as TGTGCCAGCAGTTTAGAGGGGGTGACCTACAATGAGCAGTTCTTC. The full variable domain, rest sourced from reference TRBV28 and TRBJ2-1, is DVKVTQSSRYLVKRTGEKVFLECVQDMDHENMFWYRQDPGLGLRLIYFSYDVKMKEKGDIPEGYSVSREKKERFSLILESASTNQTSMYLCASSLEGVTYNEQFFGPGTRLTVL.

V gene TRBV29-1 combines with J gene TRBJ2-2; the D is unclear. Germline loops: CDR1 SQVTM, CDR2 ANQGSEA. V dropped 7 bases and J dropped 5 bases, with 20 bases sitting between them. There are 15 residues in the CDR3. The CDR3 protein is CSALVLASQTGELFF. In DNA form, the CDR3 reads TGCAGCGCCCTTGTCCTGGCTAGTCAAACCGGGGAGCTGTTTTTT.

CDR3 loop: CASSEAPGQNYGYTF. The CDR3 nucleotides read TGTGCCAGCAGTGAAGCGCCCGGACAGAACTATGGCTACACCTTC. The V and J genes are TRBV2 and TRBJ1-2, with D possibly matching TRBD1 (6 bases). Germline lookup yields CDR1 SNHLY and CDR2 FYNNEI. The CDR3 spans 15 residues. Trimming took off 0 bases at V and 2 bases at J, with 10 bases between the two ends.